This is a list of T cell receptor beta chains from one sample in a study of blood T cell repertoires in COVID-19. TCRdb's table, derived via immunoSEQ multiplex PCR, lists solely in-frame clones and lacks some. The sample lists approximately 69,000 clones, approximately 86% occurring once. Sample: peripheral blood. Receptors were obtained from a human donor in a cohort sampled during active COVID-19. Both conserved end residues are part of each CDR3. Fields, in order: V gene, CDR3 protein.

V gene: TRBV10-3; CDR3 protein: CAISTGQSNQPQHF
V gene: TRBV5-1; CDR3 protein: CASSSWTGSLDTQYF
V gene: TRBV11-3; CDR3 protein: CASSLTSTDTQYF
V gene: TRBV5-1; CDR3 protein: CASSISGVGGDTQYF
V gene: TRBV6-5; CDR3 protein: CASSLQGARTDTQYF
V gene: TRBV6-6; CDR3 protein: CASSSTGSTGELFF
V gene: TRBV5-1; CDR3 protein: CASSEGTGGNEQFF
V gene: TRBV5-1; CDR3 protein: CASSLLGQTTGELFF
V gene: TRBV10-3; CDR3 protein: CAISGGDGETQYF
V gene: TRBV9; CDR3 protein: CASSVGGGGTSYEQYF
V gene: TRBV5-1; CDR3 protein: CASSQSEGGSTDTQYF
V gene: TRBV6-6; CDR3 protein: CASSDRQGSTYEQYF
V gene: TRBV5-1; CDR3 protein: CASSLAGITNEQFF
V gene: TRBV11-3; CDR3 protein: CASSFDSQETQYF
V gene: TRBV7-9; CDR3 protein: CASSLDGGGGEKLFF
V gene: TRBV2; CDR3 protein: CASSGGQGRHTEAFF
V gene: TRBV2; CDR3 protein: CASAAQGITEAFF
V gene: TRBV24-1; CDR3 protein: CATSDIGEGGRDTQYF